The 28 T cell receptor beta chains given below trace back to one sample, sequenced in a study of T cells after somatic rescue of genetic block. TCRdb's table, derived via immunoSEQ multiplex PCR, lists solely in-frame clones and lacks some. In the table there are roughly 67,000 clones, about 90% of which are singletons. Input material: peripheral blood mononuclear cells (PBMCs). All receptors derive from a man aged 40-49 years.

The rearrangement uses TRBV11-2 and TRBJ2-5; 7 nucleotides agree with TRBD1. Trimming removed 4 bases from V and 3 bases from J; junction bases left unmatched: 11. Germline CDR1 is SGHAT and CDR2 is FQNNGV. The CDR3 runs 16 residues. Here the CDR3 reads CASSSTPGGRKETQYF. The CDR3 nucleotides read TGTGCCAGCAGCTCGACGCCAGGGGGTAGGAAAGAGACCCAGTACTTC.

The chain joins TRBV10-1 to TRBJ2-7, with D hard to call. The CDR3 spans 13 residues. Germline V lookup: CDR1 WNHNN, CDR2 SYGVQD (reference sequence). V was trimmed by 0 bases and J by 4 bases, leaving 7 bases between them. CDR3 loop: CASSESLDYEQYF. The CDR3 nucleotides are TGCGCCAGCAGTGAGTCGCTGGATTACGAGCAGTACTTC.

V is TRBV7-2 and J is TRBJ2-4; D possibly uses TRBD1 or TRBD2 (5 bases each). The CDR3 is 16 residues long. Germline V gene data show CDR1 as SGHTA and CDR2 as FQGNSA. Trimming pared 5 bases from V and 1 base from J, leaving 15 bases between. For the CDR3, the DNA is TGTGCCAGCAGCCCCTCCGGGACCCAGGCCAAAAACATTCAGTACTTC. This translates into CASSPSGTQAKNIQYF.

The chain recombines TRBV7-9 with TRBJ2-3, with 10 bases aligning to TRBD1. The J segment lost 3 bases and the V segment lost 6 bases, leaving 6 bases of the junction unmatched. Germline CDR1 is SEHNR and CDR2 is FQNEAQ (reference sequence). The CDR3 covers 15 residues. This CDR3 is CASRGGTGATDTQYF. The CDR3 coding sequence is TGTGCCAGCAGGGGAGGGACAGGGGCTACAGATACGCAGTATTTT.

This chain joins TRBV14 and TRBJ2-3; D uncertain. Deletions cut 5 bases from V and 0 bases from J, with 12 bases between. This CDR3 is built from 15 residues. Germline V gives CDR1 SGHDN, CDR2 FVKESK. The CDR3 DNA is TGTGCCAGCAGCGTCGGTACTACTAGCACAGATACGCAGTATTTT. Protein: CASSVGTTSTDTQYF.

J is TRBJ1-2 and V is TRBV2, with 11 bases matching TRBD1. The germline gives CDR1 SNHLY, CDR2 FYNNEI. The CDR3 totals 16 residues. With 6 bases clipped from V and 1 base from J, the junction kept 7 bases outside the gene matches. As DNA, the CDR3 is TGTGCCAGCAGGGCGGACAGGGGGCCCTATAACTATGGCTACACCTTC. Protein: CASRADRGPYNYGYTF.

DNA for the CDR3: TGCAGCGTAGCGATCGGGGACGCAGGCTATGGCTACACCTTC. Residues: CSVAIGDAGYGYTF. The chain links TRBV29-1 to TRBJ1-2; possibly TRBD1 for D (5 bases). Germline V lookup: CDR1 SQVTM, CDR2 ANQGSEA. V lost 6 bases and J lost 4, with 18 bases in between. CDR3 size: 14 residues.

The V call is TRBV6-1, the J call TRBJ1-1; possible D gene TRBD1, 6 bases. V gave up 2 bases and J gave up 2 bases, with 9 bases separating them. This CDR3 has 14 residues. Germline lookup yields CDR1 MNHNS and CDR2 SASEGT. CDR3 protein: CASSERGENTEAFF. CDR3 DNA: TGTGCCAGCAGTGAAAGGGGGGAAAACACTGAAGCTTTCTTT.

V is TRBV28 and J is TRBJ2-3, with 7 bases aligning to TRBD2. The J segment lost 1 base and the V segment lost 3 bases, leaving 10 bases of the junction unmatched. There are 17 residues in the CDR3. CDR1 MDHEN and CDR2 SYDVKM come from the germline V gene. The CDR3 coding sequence is TGTGCCAGCAGTTTTGGGGGTAGCGGGCGAGGCACAGATACGCAGTATTTT. It specifies CASSFGGSGRGTDTQYF.

V gene TRBV6-5 combines with J gene TRBJ2-7; the D is unclear. Trimming left V 2 bases short and J 6 bases short, with 8 bases between. The length of the CDR3 is 12 residues. Germline CDR1 MNHEY, CDR2 SVGAGI. The chain's CDR3 is CASSYAPSEQYF. The CDR3 nucleotides are TGTGCCAGCAGTTACGCCCCCTCCGAGCAGTACTTC.

The gene calls are TRBV9 and TRBJ2-2; D ambiguous. Trimming took 7 bases from V and 2 from J, leaving 6 bases between them. The CDR3 is made up of 12 amino acids. In germline, CDR1 is SGDLS, CDR2 YYNGEE. The CDR3 protein is CASAGNTGELFF. DNA for the CDR3: TGTGCCAGCGCTGGCAACACCGGGGAGCTGTTTTTT.

The chain links TRBV27 to TRBJ2-2, with 7 bases identical to TRBD2. Trimming removed 5 bases from V and 5 bases from J; junction bases left unmatched: 11. This CDR3 comprises 16 residues. Germline CDR1 reads MNHEY; CDR2 reads SMNVEV (reference sequence). CDR3 amino acids: CASSPLYRGGTGELFF. The CDR3 bases are TGTGCCAGCAGTCCCCTTTACCGGGGAGGGACCGGGGAGCTGTTTTTT.

This clone was detected only once. The chain recombines TRBV5-1 with TRBJ2-5, with D possibly TRBD1 on 6 matching bases. This CDR3 has 12 amino acids. The germline CDR1 and CDR2 sequences are SGHRS and YFSETQ. Trimming cost V 5 bases and J 5 bases, with 10 bases left between them. In nucleotides, the CDR3 is TGCGCCAGCAGAACAGGGACGGAGACCCAGTACTTC. It specifies CASRTGTETQYF.

V usage is TRBV27 and J usage is TRBJ2-7; the match to TRBD1 covers 9 bases. The CDR3 totals 14 residues. Germline lookup yields CDR1 MNHEY and CDR2 SMNVEV (reference sequence). V trimming: 5 bases; J trimming: 6 bases; junction bases outside the gene matches: 8. CDR3 amino acids: CASSLSDRGREQYF. The CDR3 region has the DNA TGTGCCAGCAGTCTCTCGGACAGGGGACGCGAGCAGTACTTC.

The V gene is TRBV18, the J gene TRBJ2-7; D gene uncertain. Germline values: CDR1 KGHSH, CDR2 LQKENI. Trimming cost V 2 bases and J 3 bases, with 11 bases left between them. The CDR3 length is 14 residues. The CDR3 DNA follows: TGTGCCAGCTCACCATTGGCGGATAGCTACGAGCAGTACTTC. Translating it yields CASSPLADSYEQYF. The full variable domain, rest sourced from reference TRBV18 and TRBJ2-7, is NAGVMQNPRHLVRRRGQEARLRCSPMKGHSHVYWYRQLPEEGLKFMVYLQKENIIDESGMPKERFSAEFPKEGPSILRIQQVVRGDSAAYFCASSPLADSYEQYFGPGTRLTVT.

The chain links TRBV5-6 to TRBJ1-3; 7 nucleotides match TRBD1. V gave up 4 bases and J gave up 0 bases; unmatched junction bases: 1. The CDR3 is made up of 14 amino acids. Germline V lookup: CDR1 SGHDT, CDR2 YYEEEE. Here the CDR3 reads CASSRTGSGNTIYF. Here the CDR3 DNA reads TGTGCCAGCAGCAGGACAGGCTCTGGAAACACCATATATTTT.

CDR3 amino acids: CANGPAGPYEQYF. The CDR3 DNA follows: TGTGCCAACGGTCCAGCGGGACCCTACGAGCAGTACTTC. This sequence joins TRBV6-4 and TRBJ2-7; 7 bases line up with TRBD2. The CDR3 covers 13 residues. Trimming cost V 10 bases and J 2 bases; bases outside gene matches: 8. Germline CDR1 MRHNA, CDR2 SNTAGT.

This rearrangement joins TRBV5-6 to TRBJ2-1, with unresolved D. Germline V gene lookup returns CDR1 SGHDT and CDR2 YYEEEE. The CDR3 loop spans 11 amino acids. Trimming removed 1 base at V and 8 bases at J, with 4 bases between. The CDR3 sequence: CASSLFDEQFF. In nucleotides, the CDR3 is TGTGCCAGCAGCTTGTTTGATGAGCAGTTCTTC.

The chain joins TRBV6-6 to TRBJ1-5; D is ambiguous. Trimming cost V 4 bases and J 0 bases, with 10 bases left between them. The CDR3 is 15 residues long. Germline V gene lookup returns CDR1 MNHNY and CDR2 SVGAGI (reference sequence). Here the CDR3 reads CASSWAGDSNQPQHF. CDR3 coding DNA: TGTGCCAGCAGTTGGGCAGGAGATAGCAATCAGCCCCAGCATTTT.

This chain uses TRBV4-2 with TRBJ1-5; no definite D call. Germline lookup yields CDR1 LGHNA and CDR2 YNFKEQ. Trimming left V 1 base short and J 2 bases short, with 9 bases between. The CDR3 covers 15 residues. CDR3 region: CASSQGLERNQPQHF. CDR3 in DNA: TGTGCCAGCAGCCAAGGTTTGGAGCGCAATCAGCCCCAGCATTTT.

The chain carries TRBV19 and TRBJ2-5; a possible D gene is TRBD1 (6 bases). The V end was cut by 3 bases, the J end by 2 bases, with 13 bases between. The CDR3 sequence is 15 residues long. In germline, CDR1 is LNHDA, CDR2 SQIVND (reference sequence). CDR3 nucleotide sequence: TGTGCCAGTAGTATGCAGGGGCGGTGGCAAGAGACCCAGTACTTC. Translated: CASSMQGRWQETQYF.

This chain joins TRBV2 and TRBJ2-2, with a weak D call TRBD1 (5 bases). Germline loops: CDR1 SNHLY, CDR2 FYNNEI. Trimming removed 11 bases from V and 0 bases from J, with 7 bases in between. The CDR3 is made up of 12 amino acids. The CDR3 DNA follows: TGTGCCCAGGGATCGAACACCGGGGAGCTGTTTTTT. Residues: CAQGSNTGELFF.

This chain uses TRBV18 with TRBJ1-1; D is ambiguous. Germline assignment: CDR1 KGHSH and CDR2 LQKENI. The CDR3 sequence is 14 residues long. V lost 6 bases to trimming and J lost 3 bases, with 14 bases between them. The CDR3 loop reads CASSPSGPHTEAFF. The DNA of the CDR3 is TGTGCCAGCTCGCCATCCGGCCCTCACACTGAAGCTTTCTTT.

This chain links TRBV15 with TRBJ2-7; D is possibly TRBD1 (6 bases). CDR3 size: 14 residues. Between the trimmed V and J ends, which lost 4 bases and 9 bases, there was a span of 19 bases. CDR1 is LNHNV and CDR2 is YYDKDF in the germline V gene (reference sequence). The CDR3 loop reads CATSTRTVATGQYF. The CDR3 DNA follows: TGTGCCACCAGCACCCGGACAGTGGCTACCGGGCAGTACTTC.

The chain has TRBV2 and TRBJ1-2; possible D gene TRBD1, 5 bases. V lost 4 bases and J lost 3, with 9 bases in between. Germline-derived CDR1 and CDR2 are SNHLY and FYNNEI. The length of the CDR3 is 13 residues. The CDR3 DNA is TGTGCCAGCAGTGTCGGAGGGGACTATGGCTACACCTTC. Protein: CASSVGGDYGYTF.

This clone has just a few counts. The rearrangement joins TRBV30 to TRBJ1-1, with unresolved D. Deletions cut 0 bases from V and 5 bases from J, with 13 bases between. The germline V gene encodes CDR1 GTSNPN and CDR2 SVGIG (reference sequence). This CDR3 contains 14 residues. CDR3: CAWSVVPGRTEAFF. The CDR3 bases are TGTGCCTGGAGTGTAGTTCCGGGCAGGACTGAAGCTTTCTTT.

The J gene is TRBJ2-3, the V gene TRBV5-5; D is possibly TRBD2 (6 bases). In germline, CDR1 is SGHKS, CDR2 YYEKEE (reference sequence). V shed 4 bases and J shed 0 bases, with 9 bases lying between them. The CDR3 consists of 14 residues. CDR3: CASSQGLSTDTQYF. The CDR3, as DNA: TGTGCCAGCAGCCAGGGACTGAGCACAGATACGCAGTATTTT.

The rearrangement joins TRBV6-5 to TRBJ1-2; no clear D. The CDR3 extends over 15 amino acids. Trimming pared 3 bases from V and 7 bases from J, leaving 18 bases between. Germline CDR1 and CDR2: MNHEY and SVGAGI. CDR3 sequence reads: CASSYSAAGFGGYTF. The CDR3 coding sequence is TGTGCCAGCAGTTATTCGGCCGCGGGTTTTGGTGGCTACACCTTC.